This T cell receptor (beta chain) came from a study of glioma-infiltrating T cells after dendritic cell vaccination. Sequencing used immunoSEQ multiplex PCR; TCRdb keeps in-frame clones, though not all of them. The sample carries 100,000 to 120,000 clones, 85% to 90% recorded once. Time point of the sample: after dendritic cell vaccination, including at tumor progression/relapse. CDR3 length equals 15 residues. V shed 6 bases, J shed 4 bases, and the junction held 6 bases outside the gene matches. The germline gives CDR1 MNHEY, CDR2 SVGAGI. The sequence derives from a human donor with glioblastoma. Sequencing used blood, obtained after dendritic cell vaccination. The rearrangement joins TRBV6-5 to TRBJ1-3, with 10 bases that match TRBD1. The CDR3 bases are TGTGCCAGCAGACTGGGACAGGGGCGCGGAAACACCATATATTTT. Protein sequence: CASRLGQGRGNTIYF.